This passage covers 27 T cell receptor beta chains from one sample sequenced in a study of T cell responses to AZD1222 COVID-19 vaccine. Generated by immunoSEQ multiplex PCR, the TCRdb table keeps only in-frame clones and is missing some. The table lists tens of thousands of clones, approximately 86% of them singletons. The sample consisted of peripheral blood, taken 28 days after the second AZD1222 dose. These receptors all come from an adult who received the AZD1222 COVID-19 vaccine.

Here the CDR3 reads CASSYGGYRDSPLHF. For the CDR3, the DNA is TGTGCCAGCTCGTACGGCGGGTATAGGGACTCACCCCTCCACTTT. This chain uses TRBV18 with TRBJ1-6, with D possibly TRBD1 on 5 matching bases. Germline loops: CDR1 KGHSH, CDR2 LQKENI. Trimming removed 6 bases at V and 10 bases at J, with 19 bases between. CDR3 size: 15 residues.

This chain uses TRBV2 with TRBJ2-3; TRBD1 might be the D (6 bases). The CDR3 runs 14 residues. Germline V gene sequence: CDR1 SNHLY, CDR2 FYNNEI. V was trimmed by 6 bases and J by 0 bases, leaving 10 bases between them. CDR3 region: CASRRGGSTDTQYF. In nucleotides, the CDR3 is TGTGCCAGCAGGAGAGGGGGTAGCACAGATACGCAGTATTTT.

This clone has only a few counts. CDR3 bases: TGTGCCACCAGTGAGCGTCGGACTAGCGGGGCGAATGAGCAGTTCTTC. Protein sequence: CATSERRTSGANEQFF. The rearrangement joins TRBV24-1 to TRBJ2-1; 12 positions agree with TRBD2. The CDR3 consists of 16 residues. V dropped 4 bases and J dropped 7; count of bases not matched to a gene: 7. Germline V gene lookup returns CDR1 KGHDR and CDR2 SFDVKD.

CDR3 in amino acids: CASSLERSTYEQYF. The CDR3, as DNA: TGTGCCAGCAGCTTAGAGCGGAGTACCTACGAGCAGTACTTC. This chain connects TRBV7-8 to TRBJ2-7, with D possibly being TRBD2 (5 bases). Trimming left V 1 base short and J 2 bases short, with 9 bases between. The germline V gene encodes CDR1 SGHVS and CDR2 FQNEAQ. This CDR3 spans 14 amino acids.

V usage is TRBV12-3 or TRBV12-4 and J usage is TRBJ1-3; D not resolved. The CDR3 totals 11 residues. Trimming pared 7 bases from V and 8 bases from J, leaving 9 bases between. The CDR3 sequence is CASMNFDTIYF. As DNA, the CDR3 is TGTGCCAGCATGAACTTCGACACCATATATTTT.

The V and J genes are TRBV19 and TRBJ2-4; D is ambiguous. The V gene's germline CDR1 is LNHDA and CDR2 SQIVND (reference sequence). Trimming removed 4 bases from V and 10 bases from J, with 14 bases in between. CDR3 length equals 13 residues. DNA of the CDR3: TGTGCCAGTAGTACCGACTTTCTGGGGATTCAGTACTTC. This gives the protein CASSTDFLGIQYF.

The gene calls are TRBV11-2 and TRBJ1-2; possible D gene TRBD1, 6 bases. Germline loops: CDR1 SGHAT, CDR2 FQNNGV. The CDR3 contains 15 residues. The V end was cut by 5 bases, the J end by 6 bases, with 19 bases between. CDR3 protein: CASSLVQGRGHGYTF. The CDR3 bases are TGTGCCAGCAGCCTCGTTCAGGGCAGGGGTCATGGCTACACCTTC.

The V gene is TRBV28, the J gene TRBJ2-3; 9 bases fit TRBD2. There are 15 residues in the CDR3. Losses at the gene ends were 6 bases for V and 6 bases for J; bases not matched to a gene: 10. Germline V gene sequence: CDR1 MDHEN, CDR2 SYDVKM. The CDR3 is CASSLAGISSDTQYF. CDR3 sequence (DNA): TGTGCCAGCAGCCTAGCGGGGATCTCTTCGGATACGCAGTATTTT.

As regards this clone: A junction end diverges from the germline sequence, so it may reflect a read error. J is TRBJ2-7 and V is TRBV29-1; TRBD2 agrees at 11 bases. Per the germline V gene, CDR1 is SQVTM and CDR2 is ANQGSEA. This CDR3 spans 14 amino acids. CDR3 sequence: CSVEGTSGPYEQYF. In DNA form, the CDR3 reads TGCAGCGTCGAAGGGACTAGCGGACCCTACGAGCAGTACTTC.

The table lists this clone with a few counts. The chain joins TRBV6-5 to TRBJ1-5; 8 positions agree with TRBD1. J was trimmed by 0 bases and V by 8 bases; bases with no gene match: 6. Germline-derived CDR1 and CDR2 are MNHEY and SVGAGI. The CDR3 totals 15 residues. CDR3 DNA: TGTGCCAGCGGATCACAGGGGGGTAGCAATCAGCCCCAGCATTTT. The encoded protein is CASGSQGGSNQPQHF.

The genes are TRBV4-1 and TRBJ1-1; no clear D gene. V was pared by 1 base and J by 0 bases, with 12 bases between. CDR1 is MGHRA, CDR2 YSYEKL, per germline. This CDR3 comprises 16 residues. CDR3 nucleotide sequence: TGCGCCAGCAGCCAAGTTCTTTCACAGCTGAACACTGAAGCTTTCTTT. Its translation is CASSQVLSQLNTEAFF.

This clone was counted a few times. CDR3 DNA: TGTGCCAGCAGTTTCTCATCGGGTCGGAATCAGCCCCAGCATTTT. It is translated as CASSFSSGRNQPQHF. This rearrangement joins TRBV11-2 to TRBJ1-5; D unresolved. Germline loops: CDR1 SGHAT, CDR2 FQNNGV. V lost 6 bases, J lost 4 bases, and 16 bases lay in between. This CDR3 comprises 15 residues.

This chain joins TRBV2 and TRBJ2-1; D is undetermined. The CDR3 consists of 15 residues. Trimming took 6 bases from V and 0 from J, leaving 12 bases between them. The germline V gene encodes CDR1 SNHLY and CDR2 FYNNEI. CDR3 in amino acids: CASSKDFNSYNEQFF. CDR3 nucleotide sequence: TGTGCCAGCAGCAAAGACTTCAACTCCTACAATGAGCAGTTCTTC.

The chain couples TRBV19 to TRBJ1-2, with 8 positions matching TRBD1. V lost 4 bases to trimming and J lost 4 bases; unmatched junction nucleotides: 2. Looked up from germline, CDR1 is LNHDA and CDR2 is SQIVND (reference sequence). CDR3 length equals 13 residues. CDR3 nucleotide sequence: TGTGCCAGTAGTAGGGGACAGGCCTATGGCTACACCTTC. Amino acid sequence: CASSRGQAYGYTF. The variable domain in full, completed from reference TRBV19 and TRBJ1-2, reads DGGITQSPKYLFRKEGQNVTLSCEQNLNHDAMYWYRQDPGQGLRLIYYSQIVNDFQKGDIAEGYSVSREKKESFPLTVTSAQKNPTAFYLCASSRGQAYGYTFGSGTRLTVV.

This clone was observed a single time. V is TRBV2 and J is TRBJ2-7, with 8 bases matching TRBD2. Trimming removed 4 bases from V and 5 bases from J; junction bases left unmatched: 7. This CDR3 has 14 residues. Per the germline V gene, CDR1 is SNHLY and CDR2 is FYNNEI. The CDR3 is CASSATGLEDEQYF. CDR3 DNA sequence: TGTGCCAGCAGTGCAACGGGACTAGAGGACGAGCAGTACTTC.

This CDR3 is CASSPAGDEQYF. In DNA form, the CDR3 reads TGTGCCAGCAGCCCGGCGGGGGACGAGCAGTACTTC. This chain links TRBV9 with TRBJ2-7, with 7 nucleotides matching TRBD2. The CDR3 covers 12 residues. The J segment lost 5 bases and the V segment lost 4 bases, leaving 3 bases of the junction unmatched. CDR1 SGDLS and CDR2 YYNGEE come from the germline V gene.

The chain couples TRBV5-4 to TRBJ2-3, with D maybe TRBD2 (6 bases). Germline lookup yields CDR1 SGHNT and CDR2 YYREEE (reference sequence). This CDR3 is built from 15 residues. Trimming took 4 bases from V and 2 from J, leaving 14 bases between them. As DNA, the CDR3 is TGTGCCAGCAGCCCGGGACTCTCAAACACAGATACGCAGTATTTT. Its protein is CASSPGLSNTDTQYF.

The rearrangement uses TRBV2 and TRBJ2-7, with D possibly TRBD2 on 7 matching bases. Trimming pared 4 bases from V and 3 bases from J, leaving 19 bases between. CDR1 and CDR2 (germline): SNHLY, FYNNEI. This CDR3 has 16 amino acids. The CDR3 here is CASSGGPGGSIYEQYF. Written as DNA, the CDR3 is TGTGCCAGCAGTGGAGGTCCGGGGGGCAGTATCTACGAGCAGTACTTC.

The CDR3 DNA reads as TGTGCCAGCAGCAAAGCCTCAAGCTCTAGCGGGAGTACCGGGGAGCTGTTTTTT. The encoded protein is CASSKASSSSGSTGELFF. The chain links TRBV21-1 to TRBJ2-2; the table gives TRBD2 as D, unverified against the DNA. TRBV21-1 is assigned pseudogene status. CDR3 length: 18 residues.

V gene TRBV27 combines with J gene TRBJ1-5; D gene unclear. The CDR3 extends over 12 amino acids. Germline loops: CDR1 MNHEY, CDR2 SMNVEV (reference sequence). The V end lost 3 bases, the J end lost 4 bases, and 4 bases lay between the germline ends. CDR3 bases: TGTGCCAGCAGTTTTAGGAATCAGCCCCAGCATTTT. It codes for CASSFRNQPQHF.

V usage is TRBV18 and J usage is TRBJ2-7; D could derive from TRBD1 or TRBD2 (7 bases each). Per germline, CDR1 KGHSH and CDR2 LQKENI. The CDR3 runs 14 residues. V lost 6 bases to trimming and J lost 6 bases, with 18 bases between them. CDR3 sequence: CASSTTGRGPEQYF. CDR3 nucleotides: TGTGCCAGCTCTACGACAGGGAGGGGGCCCGAGCAGTACTTC.

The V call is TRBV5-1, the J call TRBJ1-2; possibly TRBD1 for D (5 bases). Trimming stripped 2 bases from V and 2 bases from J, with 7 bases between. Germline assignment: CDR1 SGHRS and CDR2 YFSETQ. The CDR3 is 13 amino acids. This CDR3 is CASSLQENYGYTF. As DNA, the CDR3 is TGCGCCAGCAGCTTACAGGAAAACTATGGCTACACCTTC.

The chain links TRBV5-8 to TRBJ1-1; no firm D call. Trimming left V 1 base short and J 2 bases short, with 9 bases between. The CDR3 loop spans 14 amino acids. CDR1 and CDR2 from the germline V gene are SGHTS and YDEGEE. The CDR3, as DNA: TGTGCCAGCAGCTTGAGCGCTCTAAACACTGAAGCTTTCTTT. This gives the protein CASSLSALNTEAFF.

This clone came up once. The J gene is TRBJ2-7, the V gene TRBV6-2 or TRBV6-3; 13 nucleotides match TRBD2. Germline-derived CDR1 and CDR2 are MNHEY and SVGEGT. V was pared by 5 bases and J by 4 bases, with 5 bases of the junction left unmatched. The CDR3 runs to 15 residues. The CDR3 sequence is CASSKPGLAGYEQYF. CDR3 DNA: TGTGCCAGCAGTAAACCGGGACTAGCGGGGTACGAGCAGTACTTC.

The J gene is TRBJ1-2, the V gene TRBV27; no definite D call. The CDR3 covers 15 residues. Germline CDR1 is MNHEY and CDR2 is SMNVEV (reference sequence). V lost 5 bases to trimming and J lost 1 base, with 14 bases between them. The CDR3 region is CASSREWGYNYGYTF. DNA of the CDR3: TGTGCCAGCAGTCGGGAATGGGGTTATAACTATGGCTACACCTTC.

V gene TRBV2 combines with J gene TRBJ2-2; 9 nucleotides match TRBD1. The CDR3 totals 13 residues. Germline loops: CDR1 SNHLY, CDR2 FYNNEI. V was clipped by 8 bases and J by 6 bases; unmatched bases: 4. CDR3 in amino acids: CASRDRESGELFF. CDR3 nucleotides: TGTGCCAGCCGGGACAGGGAATCCGGGGAGCTGTTTTTT.

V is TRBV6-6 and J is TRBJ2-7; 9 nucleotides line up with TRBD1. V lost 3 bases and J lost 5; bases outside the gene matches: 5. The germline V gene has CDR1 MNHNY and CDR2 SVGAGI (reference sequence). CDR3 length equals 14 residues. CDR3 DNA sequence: TGTGCCAGCAGTTATACGGACAGGGGAAACGAGCAGTACTTC. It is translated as CASSYTDRGNEQYF.